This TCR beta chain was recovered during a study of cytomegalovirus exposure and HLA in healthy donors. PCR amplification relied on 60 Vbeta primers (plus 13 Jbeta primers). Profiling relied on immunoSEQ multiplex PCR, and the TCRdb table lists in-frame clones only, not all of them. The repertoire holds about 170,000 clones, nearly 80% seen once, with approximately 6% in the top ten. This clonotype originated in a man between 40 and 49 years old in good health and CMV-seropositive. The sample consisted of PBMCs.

Here the CDR3 reads CSVVSGTTLSYNEQFF. The CDR3 region has the DNA TGCAGCGTTGTCTCCGGGACTACCCTATCCTACAATGAGCAGTTCTTC. The chain has TRBV29-1 and TRBJ2-1; 7 nucleotides agree with TRBD2. The CDR3 is 16 amino acids. In germline, CDR1 is SQVTM, CDR2 ANQGSEA. V lost 4 bases to trimming and J lost 1 base; unmatched junction nucleotides: 10.